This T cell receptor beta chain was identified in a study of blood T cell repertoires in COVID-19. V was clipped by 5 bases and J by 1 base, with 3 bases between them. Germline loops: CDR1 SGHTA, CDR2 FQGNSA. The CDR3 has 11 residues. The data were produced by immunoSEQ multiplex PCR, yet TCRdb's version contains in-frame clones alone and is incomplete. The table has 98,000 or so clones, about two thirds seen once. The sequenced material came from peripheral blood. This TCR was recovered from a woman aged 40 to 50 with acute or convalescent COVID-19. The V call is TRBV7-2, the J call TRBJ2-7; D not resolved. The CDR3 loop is CASSPSYEQYF. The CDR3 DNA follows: TGTGCCAGCAGCCCTTCCTACGAGCAGTACTTC.